The 20 T cell receptor beta chains reported below all come from one sample, sequenced in a study of shared clonotypes between healthy human individuals. The data were produced by immunoSEQ multiplex PCR, yet TCRdb's version contains in-frame clones alone and is incomplete. Of about 460,000 clones in the sample, roughly three quarters were seen once. The specimen sequenced was PBMCs. All receptors derive from a woman between 40 and 50 years old in good health. Some clones in this sample may be carry-over from other donors' samples.

The chain joins TRBV5-6 to TRBJ1-5, with TRBD1 matching over 10 bases. Losses at the gene ends were 4 bases for V and 7 bases for J; bases not matched to a gene: 11. The CDR3 contains 16 residues. Germline-derived CDR1 and CDR2 are SGHDT and YYEEEE. In nucleotides, the CDR3 is TGTGCCAGCAGCCTGATGACAGGGGGCTTTAGACAGCCCCAGCATTTT. This codes for CASSLMTGGFRQPQHF.

The V gene is TRBV6-6, the J gene TRBJ2-1, with unresolved D. Trimming removed 2 bases from V and 0 bases from J, with 11 bases in between. The CDR3 is 16 residues long. CDR1 is MNHNY and CDR2 is SVGAGI in the germline V gene (reference sequence). Here the CDR3 reads CASSYPSMVSYNEQFF. Written as DNA, the CDR3 is TGTGCCAGCAGTTACCCAAGCATGGTCTCCTACAATGAGCAGTTCTTC.

As for this clone: This sequence may be a read error, since a much larger clone differs from it by one base. Distinct nucleotide sequences in the sample also encode this CDR3. This chain uses TRBV5-1 with TRBJ2-3; TRBD1 might be the D (5 bases). Trimming cost V 4 bases and J 6 bases, with 18 bases left between them. Germline V gene lookup returns CDR1 SGHRS and CDR2 YFSETQ. This CDR3 has 15 residues. CDR3 bases: TGCGCCAGCAGCACGACGAAAGGGGCCACGGATACGCAGTATTTT. Its translation: CASSTTKGATDTQYF.

The rearrangement links TRBV18 to TRBJ2-7; no definite D call. Germline values: CDR1 KGHSH, CDR2 LQKENI. V was trimmed by 1 base and J by 6 bases, leaving 16 bases between them. The CDR3 is made up of 15 amino acids. DNA for the CDR3: TGTGCCAGCTCACCACTTGGATACCCTTCGGCCGAGCAGTACTTC. This encodes CASSPLGYPSAEQYF.

As regards this clone: As the CDR3 is not closed by the conserved phenylalanine or tryptophan, this likely results from a read error. The CDR3 loop is CASSEGLAGPYEQYL. The CDR3 nucleotides read TGTGCCAGCAGTGAAGGACTAGCGGGACCCTACGAGCAGTACCTC. The chain recombines TRBV6-1 with TRBJ2-7, with 11 bases aligning to TRBD2. CDR1 is MNHNS, CDR2 SASEGT, per germline. Losses at the gene ends were 1 base for V and 2 bases for J; bases not matched to a gene: 1. This CDR3 has 15 amino acids.

The chain carries TRBV7-2 and TRBJ2-7; the match to TRBD2 covers 11 bases. The V segment lost 1 base and the J segment 2 bases; nucleotides outside the gene matches: 1. The CDR3 spans 15 residues. The germline gives CDR1 SGHTA, CDR2 FQGNSA. The CDR3 DNA sequence: TGTGCCAGCAGCTTAGTAGCGGGAGGGACCTACGAGCAGTACTTC. Translated: CASSLVAGGTYEQYF.

This clone showed up just a few times. V gene TRBV28 combines with J gene TRBJ2-7; tentatively, D is TRBD1 (5 bases). Germline CDR1 and CDR2: MDHEN and SYDVKM. CDR3 length: 13 residues. V lost 2 bases to trimming and J lost 6 bases, with 11 bases between them. This CDR3 reads CASSLPGLSEQYF. DNA for the CDR3: TGTGCCAGCAGTTTACCAGGGTTAAGCGAGCAGTACTTC. Full variable domain (missing parts from reference TRBV28 and TRBJ2-7): DVKVTQSSRYLVKRTGEKVFLECVQDMDHENMFWYRQDPGLGLRLIYFSYDVKMKEKGDIPEGYSVSREKKERFSLILESASTNQTSMYLCASSLPGLSEQYFGPGTRLTVT.

The chain carries TRBV2 and TRBJ1-2; D unresolved. This CDR3 has 12 amino acids. Trimming stripped 10 bases from V and 10 bases from J, with 19 bases between. Germline V lookup: CDR1 SNHLY, CDR2 FYNNEI. CDR3 in DNA: TGTGCCACCCTGACACCGCCGGTTCTCTACACCTTC. Protein sequence: CATLTPPVLYTF.

The V gene is TRBV2, the J gene TRBJ2-1; maybe TRBD2 (5 bases). Germline V gene sequence: CDR1 SNHLY, CDR2 FYNNEI. The CDR3 has 14 residues. The germline V and J ends were trimmed by 1 base and 7 bases, with 11 bases remaining between them. In nucleotides, the CDR3 is TGTGCCAGCAGTGAAGACCGGACGGGGAATGAGCAGTTCTTC. Amino acids: CASSEDRTGNEQFF.

CDR3 nucleotides: TGTGCCAGCAGCCCGCGGACAGGGTTTAATTCACCCCTCCACTTT. Residues: CASSPRTGFNSPLHF. The chain joins TRBV9 to TRBJ1-6; 8 bases align to TRBD1. The CDR3 consists of 15 residues. Unmatched junction bases numbered 6, after V lost 4 bases and J lost 6 bases. CDR1 SGDLS and CDR2 YYNGEE come from the germline V gene.

The chain couples TRBV9 to TRBJ2-5; D may be TRBD2 (6 bases). Germline-derived CDR1 and CDR2 are SGDLS and YYNGEE. Trimming stripped 0 bases from V and 8 bases from J, with 17 bases between. This CDR3 comprises 15 residues. In nucleotides, the CDR3 is TGTGCCAGCAGCGTAGACCAGGGTAGCGGTCTCACCCAGTACTTC. Its protein product is CASSVDQGSGLTQYF.

The chain combines TRBV5-6 with TRBJ1-5; 7 positions match TRBD1. V lost 4 bases to trimming and J lost 5 bases; unmatched junction nucleotides: 9. Looked up from germline, CDR1 is SGHDT and CDR2 is YYEEEE. CDR3 size: 15 residues. For the CDR3, the DNA is TGTGCCAGCAGCGTAACAGGGGAGGGGTATCAGCCCCAGCATTTT. Protein sequence: CASSVTGEGYQPQHF.

V gene TRBV16 combines with J gene TRBJ1-2; the D gene is possibly TRBD1 (5 bases). Germline V gene sequence: CDR1 KGHSY, CDR2 FQNENV. Deletions cut 0 bases from V and 1 base from J, with 12 bases between. This CDR3 has 16 amino acids. The CDR3 DNA reads as TGTGCCAGCAGCCAATCGAGCGCAGGGCTTAACTATGGCTACACCTTC. Protein product: CASSQSSAGLNYGYTF.

The chain combines TRBV7-8 with TRBJ1-1; tentatively, D is TRBD1 (6 bases). Germline V gene lookup returns CDR1 SGHVS and CDR2 FQNEAQ. Trimming pared 0 bases from V and 11 bases from J, leaving 13 bases between. This CDR3 is 13 amino acids long. The CDR3 reads CASSLAYRDVAFF. The CDR3 DNA reads TGTGCCAGCAGCTTAGCGTACAGGGATGTGGCTTTCTTT.

Points on this clone: This specimen includes other DNA sequences encoding the same CDR3. The chain links TRBV27 to TRBJ1-2, with D possibly being TRBD1 (6 bases). Trimming cost V 6 bases and J 4 bases, with 12 bases left between them. Germline CDR1 is MNHEY and CDR2 is SMNVEV (reference sequence). CDR3 size: 13 residues. Here the CDR3 reads CASSPGQSYGYTF. Here the CDR3 DNA reads TGTGCCAGCAGCCCCGGACAGAGCTATGGCTACACCTTC.

The chain carries TRBV28 and TRBJ2-2; 10 bases match TRBD2. CDR1 is MDHEN, CDR2 SYDVKM, per germline. Trimming removed 5 bases from V and 4 bases from J; junction bases left unmatched: 10. This CDR3 has 17 amino acids. The CDR3 sequence is CASSLAGDPVGTGELFF. CDR3 bases: TGTGCCAGCAGTCTAGCGGGAGACCCTGTGGGCACCGGGGAGCTGTTTTTT.

The table lists this clone with many counts. The rearrangement uses TRBV27 and TRBJ2-5; D possibly corresponds to TRBD2 (6 bases). Per germline, CDR1 MNHEY and CDR2 SMNVEV (reference sequence). The CDR3 runs 14 residues. The V gene lost 4 bases and the J gene lost 4 bases, with 13 bases spanning the gap. The CDR3 sequence is CASSSLAARETQYF. The CDR3 DNA is TGTGCCAGCAGTTCCTTAGCGGCCCGAGAGACCCAGTACTTC.

This clone occurred many times. The same CDR3 can be traced to other DNA sequences in this sample. The chain employs TRBV28 and TRBJ2-3, with 9 bases fitting TRBD2. The CDR3 length is 14 residues. Germline V gene sequence: CDR1 MDHEN, CDR2 SYDVKM. V trimming: 6 bases; J trimming: 4 bases; junction bases outside the gene matches: 5. CDR3 nucleotide sequence: TGTGCCAGCAGCAGGCAGCGGGAGGCAGATACGCAGTATTTT. It specifies CASSRQREADTQYF. The variable domain in full, completed from reference TRBV28 and TRBJ2-3, reads DVKVTQSSRYLVKRTGEKVFLECVQDMDHENMFWYRQDPGLGLRLIYFSYDVKMKEKGDIPEGYSVSREKKERFSLILESASTNQTSMYLCASSRQREADTQYFGPGTRLTVL.

The chain couples TRBV7-8 to TRBJ1-4; 7 nucleotides line up with TRBD1. J lost 8 bases, V lost 5 bases, and 8 bases had no gene match. This CDR3 has 14 residues. Germline-derived CDR1 and CDR2 are SGHVS and FQNEAQ. The CDR3 region has the DNA TGTGCCAGCAGCCGAGGGACAGTATGGGAAAAACTGTTTTTT. It codes for CASSRGTVWEKLFF.

This clone has more than one count but fewer than ten. The rearrangement uses TRBV7-2 and TRBJ1-3, with 11 bases lining up with TRBD1. Germline trimming cut 6 bases from V and 8 bases from J; bases unmatched to any gene: 6. There are 14 residues in the CDR3. In germline, CDR1 is SGHTA, CDR2 FQGNSA. CDR3: CASRGQGVADTIYF. As DNA, the CDR3 is TGTGCCAGCAGGGGACAGGGGGTGGCGGACACCATATATTTT.